These 10 T cell receptor beta chains were all obtained from the same sample, sequenced in a study of blood T cell repertoires in COVID-19. The repertoire was sequenced with immunoSEQ multiplex PCR; TCRdb's copy has only in-frame clones and lacks some. The table shows 150,000 to 200,000 clones, with over 75% occurring only once. The sequenced sample consisted of PBMCs or T cells enriched from blood (not recorded which). All receptors come from a man aged 35 to 55 who had recovered from COVID-19.

This clone was seen once. The chain uses TRBV5-1 and TRBJ1-3; no clear D gene. With 0 bases removed from V and 2 bases from J, the gap between germline ends came to 6 bases. The CDR3 is 14 residues long. Germline V CDR1 and CDR2: SGHRS, YFSETQ. The chain's CDR3 is CASSLGVAGNTIYF. The CDR3, as DNA: TGCGCCAGCAGCTTGGGAGTGGCTGGAAACACCATATATTTT.

The rearrangement joins TRBV12-3 or TRBV12-4 to TRBJ2-2; a weak D match, TRBD2 (6 bases). V was pared by 8 bases and J by 4 bases, with 11 bases between. The CDR3 sequence is 13 residues long. Written as DNA, the CDR3 is TGTGCCAGCGACGGAGGGACCACCGGGGAGCTGTTTTTT. Amino acid sequence: CASDGGTTGELFF.

This clone was picked up one time. The rearrangement uses TRBV19 and TRBJ2-1; D is possibly TRBD1 (5 bases). CDR1 is LNHDA, CDR2 SQIVND, per germline (reference sequence). This CDR3 has 14 residues. V was shortened by 5 bases and J by 6 bases, with 14 bases between the two germline ends. CDR3 in amino acids: CASSSQGSRNEQFF. CDR3 sequence (DNA): TGTGCCAGTAGTTCCCAGGGATCCCGCAATGAGCAGTTCTTC.

This rearrangement joins TRBV5-1 to TRBJ2-3, with TRBD2 matching over 14 bases. CDR3 length: 18 residues. From germline, CDR1 is SGHRS and CDR2 YFSETQ. V shed 3 bases, J shed 9 bases, and the junction held 15 bases outside the gene matches. The CDR3 is CASSSTGTSGSRSVTQYF. In DNA form, the CDR3 reads TGCGCCAGCAGCTCGACAGGGACTAGCGGGAGTCGGAGCGTGACGCAGTATTTT.

V usage is TRBV19 and J usage is TRBJ1-5, with D possibly being TRBD1 (6 bases). V lost 9 bases, J lost 0 bases, and 15 bases lay in between. Germline lookup yields CDR1 LNHDA and CDR2 SQIVND (reference sequence). The CDR3 covers 15 residues. As DNA, the CDR3 is TGTGCCAGCCGTCCGGGACACCATAGCAATCAGCCCCAGCATTTT. Its translation is CASRPGHHSNQPQHF.

V gene TRBV27 combines with J gene TRBJ1-2, with 7 bases lining up with TRBD1. This CDR3 comprises 12 residues. V was pared by 5 bases and J by 8 bases, with 5 bases of the junction left unmatched. CDR1 is MNHEY, CDR2 SMNVEV, per germline (reference sequence). CDR3 bases: TGTGCCAGCAGTAAGACAGGGAAGGGCTACACCTTC. Translated, it gives CASSKTGKGYTF.

V gene TRBV14 combines with J gene TRBJ2-3; no reliable D call. The V and J ends lost 2 bases and 0 bases respectively, with 9 bases between them. CDR3 length equals 15 residues. The germline CDR1 and CDR2 sequences are SGHDN and FVKESK. This CDR3 is CASSQFAGSTDTQYF. The CDR3 DNA reads as TGTGCCAGCAGCCAATTTGCAGGTAGCACAGATACGCAGTATTTT.

In this sample, this clone turned up many times. The J gene is TRBJ2-3, the V gene TRBV5-4, with D perhaps TRBD2 (6 bases). V lost 5 bases to trimming and J lost 11 bases, with 12 bases between them. CDR3 length equals 11 residues. CDR1 and CDR2 (germline): SGHNT, YYREEE (reference sequence). Written as DNA, the CDR3 is TGTGCCAGCAGAGGGGACTTCGTGCAGTATTTT. Encoded protein: CASRGDFVQYF.

The chain combines TRBV15 with TRBJ1-1, with a weak D call TRBD1 (5 bases). The CDR3 length is 15 residues. The germline CDR1 and CDR2 sequences are LNHNV and YYDKDF (reference sequence). V was trimmed by 8 bases and J by 2 bases, leaving 18 bases between them. Here the CDR3 reads CATGYQAGLNTEAFF. The CDR3 coding sequence is TGTGCCACCGGGTACCAGGCAGGGCTAAACACTGAAGCTTTCTTT.

The V and J genes are TRBV30 and TRBJ1-1; D is ambiguous. The CDR3 contains 14 residues. The germline CDR1 and CDR2 sequences are GTSNPN and SVGIG (reference sequence). Trimming removed 8 bases at V and 10 bases at J, with 26 bases between. The CDR3 DNA reads TGTGCCGGGGAGCGGAGGCAAGGATTGGGAAGAGCTTTCTTT. Translated, it gives CAGERRQGLGRAFF.